Here is one TCR beta chain with its context. Its cognate antigen has yet to be identified. Relative to the germline gene, one junction end is altered; a read error may explain this. This entry comes from a study of T cells in Graves' hyperthyroidism and ophthalmopathy (dated by TCRdb to about 2019). Study-wide context: Peripheral blood samples were taken at the time of initial diagnosis, prior to any treatment. To identify distinguishing TCR V-J signatures, a discovery cohort of around 100 patients was used, comprising fewer than 45 with Graves' ophthalmopathy and around 60 with stable Graves' hyperthyroidism. Whether ophthalmopathy could be predicted prospectively was tested in an independent validation cohort made up of fewer than 20 hyperthyroidism patients plus 17 patients who later progressed to ophthalmopathy. The approximately 100 discovery patients were randomly split 7:3 into training and test sets. Thyroid tissue and blood T-cell repertoires from six Graves' hyperthyroidism patients were also compared in the study. After blood sampling, hyperthyroidism patients were treated with methimazole at a starting dose of 30 mg daily, and ophthalmopathy patients were treated with high-dose intravenous methylprednisolone. The paper reports TCR Vbeta CDR3 sequencing of more than 120 peripheral blood samples: approximately 43 ophthalmopathy, fewer than 80 hyperthyroidism and roughly 17 progressor patients. Study-wide conclusions, independent of this receptor: Sample size was not statistically predetermined, and investigators were not blinded to group allocation. A 13 V-J signature model separated ophthalmopathy from stable hyperthyroidism, with roughly 88% sensitivity and around 84% specificity in cross-validation and 80%/75% in testing. During validation, the model predicted progression to ophthalmopathy a median of about 5.9 months ahead of onset, with more than 60% sensitivity and about 72% specificity. Blood samples also contained most of the expanded thyroid clonotypes (frequency above 0.001), which suggests that blood repertoires may reflect thyroid immune responses.

A patient counted as having stable Graves' hyperthyroidism if no progression to ophthalmopathy occurred over 18 months of follow-up. Hyperthyroidism patients were newly diagnosed, had a disease duration of under 2 months, and were aged 18 to 65 years. Patients with uncontrolled infections, other autoimmune diseases, pregnancy or lactation were excluded. Diagnoses relied on clinical symptoms, serum thyroxine and TRAb, thyroid ultrasound and orbital computed tomography. Ficoll-Paque density gradient centrifugation was used to isolate PBMCs from about 9.4 ml of fresh peripheral blood. Trizol reagent was used to extract total RNA, and RNA quality was then checked on an Agilent 2100 Bioanalyzer. Amplification of TCR beta CDR3 regions was carried out from RNA transcripts. The first round of RT-PCR for the TCR CDR3 was performed with the HTBI primer set and the Qiagen OneStep RT-PCR kit. A second multiplex PCR round built the libraries, followed by size selection and purification. Libraries were sequenced paired-end with 100 bp reads on an Illumina HiSeq2000. In the paper's pipeline: Raw data were processed with SOAPnuke, discarding reads with adapters, uncalled bases, mean Phred below 15, or no exact constant-primer or identifier match. COPE v1.2.5 was used to merge high-quality paired reads, and clonotypes were defined as unique nucleotide sequences. MiTCR v1.1 was used to align clonotypes to the IMGT TRBV, TRBD and TRBJ reference segments. The analysis included only V-J combinations with a frequency above 0.0001, which together covered 99% to 99.2% of the repertoires. A TCS score was defined as the ratio of F50 (clonal expansion) to E x V (chaos), with BLOSUM62-based TCRdist applied between CDR3 peptides within each V-J. Welch's t-statistics and random forest reduced around 520 V-J features to roughly 13, which were used in a naive Bayes classifier (R e1071). The raw public reads went through TCRdb reprocessing: fastp at Q25, MiXCR clone calling, in-frame beta chains kept. Under each unique CDR3 protein, matching rows form one entry showing the most common genes and DNA. The V and J calls come from TCRdb's annotation, not from the publication. This sample is represented by fewer than 350,000 distinct CDR3 sequences; around a fifth of them were singletons. Roughly 52% of the sample goes to the ten largest clones.

CDR1 is given as ENHRY and CDR2 as SYGVKD, both from the germline V gene. The CDR3 spans 14 residues, from the cysteine through the phenylalanine. Only CDR3 DNA remains: 42 bases, in frame from the first base. The chain couples TRBV10-3 to TRBJ1-1; 9 middle bases align to TRBD1. Sequences were obtained from blood. The sequence derives from a woman aged 50 to 65 with Graves' hyperthyroidism. The DNA is TGTGCCATCAGTGAGTCGGACAGGGGTACTGAAGCTTCCTTT. It specifies CAISESDRGTEASF.